Listed here is a single TCR beta chain. From the RT-PCR reads, TCRdb called clonotypes with MiXCR, one entry per CDR3 protein. The profile shows roughly 700,000 distinct CDR3 sequences, roughly 14% of them singletons. This sample was taken from a study of response to subunit inactivated influenza vaccine. J lost 5 bases, V lost 5 bases, and 11 bases had no gene match. Germline CDR1 reads SGHAT; CDR2 reads FQNNGV. The CDR3 totals 17 residues. The clonotype comes from a man over 45 who received an inactivated influenza vaccine. V and J are TRBV11-2 and TRBJ2-7; 14 nucleotides match TRBD2. Source: PBMCs from blood, taken approximately 15 days before vaccination. The CDR3 coding sequence is TGTGCCAGCAGCCCATGGACTAGCGGGAGGTATTCCGACGAGCAGTACTTC. It encodes CASSPWTSGRYSDEQYF.